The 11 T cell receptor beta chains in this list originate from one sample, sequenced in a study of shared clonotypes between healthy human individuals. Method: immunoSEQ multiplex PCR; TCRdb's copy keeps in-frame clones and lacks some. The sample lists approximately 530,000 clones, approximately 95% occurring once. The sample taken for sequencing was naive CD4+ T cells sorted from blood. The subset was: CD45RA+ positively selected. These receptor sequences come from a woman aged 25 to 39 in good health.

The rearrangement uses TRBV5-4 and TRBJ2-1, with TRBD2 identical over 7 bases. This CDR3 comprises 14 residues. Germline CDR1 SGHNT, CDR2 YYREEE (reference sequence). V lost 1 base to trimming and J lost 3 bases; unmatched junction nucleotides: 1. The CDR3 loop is CASSLWEGYNEQFF. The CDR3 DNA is TGTGCCAGCAGCTTGTGGGAGGGCTACAATGAGCAGTTCTTC.

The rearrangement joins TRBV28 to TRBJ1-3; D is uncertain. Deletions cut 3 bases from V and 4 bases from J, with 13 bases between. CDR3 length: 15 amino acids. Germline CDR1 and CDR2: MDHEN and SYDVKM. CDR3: CASSFILTGGNTIYF. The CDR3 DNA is TGTGCCAGCAGTTTCATACTTACCGGAGGAAACACCATATATTTT. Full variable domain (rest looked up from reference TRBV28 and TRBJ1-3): DVKVTQSSRYLVKRTGEKVFLECVQDMDHENMFWYRQDPGLGLRLIYFSYDVKMKEKGDIPEGYSVSREKKERFSLILESASTNQTSMYLCASSFILTGGNTIYFGEGSWLTVV.

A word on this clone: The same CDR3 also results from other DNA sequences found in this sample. The CDR3 sequence: CASSEFRSTDTQYF. The CDR3 coding sequence is TGTGCCAGCAGTGAATTTCGAAGCACAGATACGCAGTATTTT. The chain uses TRBV2 and TRBJ2-3; no definite D call. The germline CDR1 and CDR2 sequences are SNHLY and FYNNEI. The CDR3 runs to 14 residues. The V gene lost 2 bases and the J gene lost 0 bases, with 6 bases spanning the gap.

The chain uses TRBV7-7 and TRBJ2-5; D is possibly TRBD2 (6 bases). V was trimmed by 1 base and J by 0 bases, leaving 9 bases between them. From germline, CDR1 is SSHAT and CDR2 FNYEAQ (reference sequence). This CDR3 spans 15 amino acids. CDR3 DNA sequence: TGTGCCAGCAGCTTAGGGGGAGGTGACCAAGAGACCCAGTACTTC. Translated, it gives CASSLGGGDQETQYF.

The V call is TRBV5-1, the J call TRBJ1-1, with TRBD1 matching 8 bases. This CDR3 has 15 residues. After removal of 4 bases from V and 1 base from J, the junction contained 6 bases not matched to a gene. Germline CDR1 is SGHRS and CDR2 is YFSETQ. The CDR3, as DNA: TGCGCCAGCAGCCTGAGGACAGGGAGGAACACTGAAGCTTTCTTT. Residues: CASSLRTGRNTEAFF.

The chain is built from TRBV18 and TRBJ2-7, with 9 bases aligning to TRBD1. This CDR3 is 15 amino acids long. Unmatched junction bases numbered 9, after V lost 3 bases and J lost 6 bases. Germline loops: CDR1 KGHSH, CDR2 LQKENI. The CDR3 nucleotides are TGTGCCAGCTCACCGGGGACAGGGACCCTTTCCGAGCAGTACTTC. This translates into CASSPGTGTLSEQYF.

The CDR3 loop is CASSRNLWGMNTEAFF. The CDR3 nucleotides are TGTGCCAGCAGTCGAAATTTATGGGGCATGAACACTGAAGCTTTCTTT. The chain has TRBV27 and TRBJ1-1; tentative D call: TRBD1 (5 bases). Germline-derived CDR1 and CDR2 are MNHEY and SMNVEV (reference sequence). V lost 5 bases, J lost 0 bases, and 16 bases lay in between. This CDR3 has 16 amino acids.

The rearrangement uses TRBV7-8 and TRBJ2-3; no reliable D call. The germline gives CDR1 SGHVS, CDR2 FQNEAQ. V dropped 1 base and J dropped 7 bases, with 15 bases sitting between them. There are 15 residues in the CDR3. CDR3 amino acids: CASSLGAVSSNTQYF. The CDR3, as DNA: TGTGCCAGCAGCTTAGGGGCGGTCTCCTCGAATACGCAGTATTTT.

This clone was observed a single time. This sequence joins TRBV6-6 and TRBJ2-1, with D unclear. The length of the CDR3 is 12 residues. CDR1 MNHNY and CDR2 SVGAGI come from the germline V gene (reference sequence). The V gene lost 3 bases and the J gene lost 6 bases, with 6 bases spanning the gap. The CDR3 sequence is CASSYSANEQFF. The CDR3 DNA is TGTGCCAGCAGTTATTCCGCCAATGAGCAGTTCTTC.

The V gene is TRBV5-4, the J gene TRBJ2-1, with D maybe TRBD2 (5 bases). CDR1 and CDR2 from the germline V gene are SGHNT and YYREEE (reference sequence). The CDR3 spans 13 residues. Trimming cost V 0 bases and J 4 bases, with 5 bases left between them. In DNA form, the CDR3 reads TGTGCCAGCAGCTTGGGAGGGTACAATGAGCAGTTCTTC. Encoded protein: CASSLGGYNEQFF.

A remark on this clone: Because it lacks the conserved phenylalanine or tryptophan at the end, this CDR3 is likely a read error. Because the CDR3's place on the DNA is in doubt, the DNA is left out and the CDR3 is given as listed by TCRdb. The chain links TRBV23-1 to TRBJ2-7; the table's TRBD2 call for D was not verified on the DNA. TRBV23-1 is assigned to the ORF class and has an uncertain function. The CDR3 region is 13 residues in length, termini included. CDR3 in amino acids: CASSQSQRACLRG.